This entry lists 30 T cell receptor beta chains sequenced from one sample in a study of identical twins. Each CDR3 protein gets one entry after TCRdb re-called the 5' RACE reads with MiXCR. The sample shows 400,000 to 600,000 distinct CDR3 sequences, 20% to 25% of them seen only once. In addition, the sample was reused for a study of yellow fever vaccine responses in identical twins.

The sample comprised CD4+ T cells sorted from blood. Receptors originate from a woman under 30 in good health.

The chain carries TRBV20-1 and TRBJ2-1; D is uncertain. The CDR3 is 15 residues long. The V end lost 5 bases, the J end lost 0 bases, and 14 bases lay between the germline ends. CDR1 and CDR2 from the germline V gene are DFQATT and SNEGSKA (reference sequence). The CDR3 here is CSAWNTWGSYNEQFF. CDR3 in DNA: TGCAGTGCTTGGAACACTTGGGGCTCCTACAATGAGCAGTTCTTC.

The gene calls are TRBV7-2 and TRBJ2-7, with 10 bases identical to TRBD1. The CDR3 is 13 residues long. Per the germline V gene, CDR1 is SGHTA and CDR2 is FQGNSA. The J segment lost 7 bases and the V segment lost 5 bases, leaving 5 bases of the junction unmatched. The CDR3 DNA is TGTGCCAGCAGCCGGACAGGGGGGGGAGAGCAGTACGTC. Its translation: CASSRTGGGEQYV.

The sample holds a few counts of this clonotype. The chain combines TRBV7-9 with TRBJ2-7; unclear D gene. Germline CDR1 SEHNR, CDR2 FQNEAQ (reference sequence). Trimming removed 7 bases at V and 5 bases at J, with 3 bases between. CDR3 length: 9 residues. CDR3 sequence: CASTHEQYV. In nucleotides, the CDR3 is TGTGCCAGCACCCACGAGCAGTACGTC.

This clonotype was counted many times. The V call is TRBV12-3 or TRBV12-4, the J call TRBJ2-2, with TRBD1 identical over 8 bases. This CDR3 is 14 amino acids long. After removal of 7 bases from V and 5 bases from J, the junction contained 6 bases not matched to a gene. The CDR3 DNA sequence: TGTGCCAGCACCAGGGGGCTGGGGACCGGGGAGCTGTTTTTT. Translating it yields CASTRGLGTGELFF.

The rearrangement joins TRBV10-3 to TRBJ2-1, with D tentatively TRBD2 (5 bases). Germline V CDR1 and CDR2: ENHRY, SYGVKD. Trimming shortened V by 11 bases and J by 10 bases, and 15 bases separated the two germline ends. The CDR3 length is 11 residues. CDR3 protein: CAAGLAPEQFF. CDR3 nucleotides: TGTGCCGCCGGACTGGCCCCGGAGCAGTTCTTC.

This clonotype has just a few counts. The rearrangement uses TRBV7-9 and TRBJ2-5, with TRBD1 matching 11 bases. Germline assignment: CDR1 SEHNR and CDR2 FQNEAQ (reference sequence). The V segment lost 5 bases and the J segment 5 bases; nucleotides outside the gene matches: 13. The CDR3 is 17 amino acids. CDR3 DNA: TGTGCCAGCAGCCCCGGGACAGGGGGGCGCATCAAGGAGACCCAGTACTTC. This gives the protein CASSPGTGGRIKETQYF.

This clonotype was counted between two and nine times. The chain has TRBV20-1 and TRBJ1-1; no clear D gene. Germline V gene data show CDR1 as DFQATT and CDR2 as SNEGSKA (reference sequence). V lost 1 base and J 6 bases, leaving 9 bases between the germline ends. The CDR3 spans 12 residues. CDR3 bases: TGCAGTGCTAGAGTCGCGGGATCTGAAGCTTTCTTT. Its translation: CSARVAGSEAFF.

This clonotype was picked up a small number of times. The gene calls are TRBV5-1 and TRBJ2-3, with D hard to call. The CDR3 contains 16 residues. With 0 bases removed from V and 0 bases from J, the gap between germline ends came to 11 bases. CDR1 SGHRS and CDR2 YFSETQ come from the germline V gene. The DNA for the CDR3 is TGCGCCAGCAGCTTGGGAGGCAGTTATAGCACAGATACGCAGTATTTT. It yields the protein CASSLGGSYSTDTQYF.

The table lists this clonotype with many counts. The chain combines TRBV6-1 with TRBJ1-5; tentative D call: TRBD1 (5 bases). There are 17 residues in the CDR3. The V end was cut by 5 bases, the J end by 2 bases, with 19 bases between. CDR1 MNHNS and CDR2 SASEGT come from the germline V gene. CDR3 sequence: CASSTQSGVRGNQPQHF. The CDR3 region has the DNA TGTGCCAGCAGTACCCAATCGGGGGTGAGGGGCAATCAGCCCCAGCATTTT.

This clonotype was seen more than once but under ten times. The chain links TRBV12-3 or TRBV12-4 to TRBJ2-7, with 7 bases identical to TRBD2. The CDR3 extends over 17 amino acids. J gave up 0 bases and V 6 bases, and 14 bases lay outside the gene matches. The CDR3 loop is CASSMGSSGRSSYEQYF. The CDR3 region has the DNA TGTGCCAGCAGCATGGGGTCCTCCGGGAGGAGCTCCTACGAGCAGTACTTC.

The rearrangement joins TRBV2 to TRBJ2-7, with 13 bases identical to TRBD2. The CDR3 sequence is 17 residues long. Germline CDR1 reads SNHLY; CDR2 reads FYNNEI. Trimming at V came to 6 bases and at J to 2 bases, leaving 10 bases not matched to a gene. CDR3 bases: TGTGCCAGCAGAACTACAGGACTAGCGGGGGCCCCCTACGAGCAGTACGTC. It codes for CASRTTGLAGAPYEQYV.

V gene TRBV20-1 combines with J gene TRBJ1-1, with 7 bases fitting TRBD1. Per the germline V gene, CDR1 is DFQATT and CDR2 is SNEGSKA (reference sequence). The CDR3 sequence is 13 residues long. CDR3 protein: CSTNRDRNTEAFF. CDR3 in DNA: TGCAGCACGAACAGGGACAGAAACACTGAAGCTTTCTTT.

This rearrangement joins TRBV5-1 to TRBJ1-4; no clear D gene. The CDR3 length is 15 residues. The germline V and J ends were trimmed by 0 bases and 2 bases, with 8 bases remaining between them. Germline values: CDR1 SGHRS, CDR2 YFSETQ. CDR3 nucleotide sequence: TGCGCCAGCAGCTTGGGGGTCAGTACTAATGAAAAACTGTTTTTT. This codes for CASSLGVSTNEKLFF.

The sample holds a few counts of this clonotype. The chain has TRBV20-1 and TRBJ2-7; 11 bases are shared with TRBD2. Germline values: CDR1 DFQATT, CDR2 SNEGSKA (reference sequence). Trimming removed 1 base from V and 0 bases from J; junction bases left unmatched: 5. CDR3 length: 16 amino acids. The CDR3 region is CSARGTSGPISYEQYF. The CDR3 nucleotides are TGCAGTGCTAGAGGGACTAGCGGGCCAATCTCCTACGAGCAGTACTTC.

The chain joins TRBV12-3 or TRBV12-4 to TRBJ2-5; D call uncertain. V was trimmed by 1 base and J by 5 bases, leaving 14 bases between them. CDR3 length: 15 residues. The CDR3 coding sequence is TGTGCCAGCAGTTTAGTCGGCGGTACAAGCGAGACCCAGTACTTC. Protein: CASSLVGGTSETQYF.

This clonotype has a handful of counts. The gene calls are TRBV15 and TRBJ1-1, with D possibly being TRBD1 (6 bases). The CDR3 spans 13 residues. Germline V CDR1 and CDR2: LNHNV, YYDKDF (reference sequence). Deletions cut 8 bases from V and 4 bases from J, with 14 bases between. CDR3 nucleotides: TGTGCCACCGGAGGGGGTCTCGGCACTGAAGCTTTCTTT. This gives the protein CATGGGLGTEAFF.

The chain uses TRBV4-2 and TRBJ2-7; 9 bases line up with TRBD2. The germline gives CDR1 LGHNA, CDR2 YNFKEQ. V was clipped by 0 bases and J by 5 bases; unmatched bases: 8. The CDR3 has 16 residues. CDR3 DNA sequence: TGTGCCAGCAGCCAAGATTTTAGCGGGAGAAGGCACGAGCAGTACTTC. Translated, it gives CASSQDFSGRRHEQYF.

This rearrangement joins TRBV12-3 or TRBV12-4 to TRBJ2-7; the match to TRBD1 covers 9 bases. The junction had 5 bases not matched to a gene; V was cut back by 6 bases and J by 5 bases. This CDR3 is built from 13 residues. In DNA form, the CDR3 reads TGTGCCAGCAGGTGGGGACAGGGAGACGAGCAGTACTTC. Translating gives CASRWGQGDEQYF.

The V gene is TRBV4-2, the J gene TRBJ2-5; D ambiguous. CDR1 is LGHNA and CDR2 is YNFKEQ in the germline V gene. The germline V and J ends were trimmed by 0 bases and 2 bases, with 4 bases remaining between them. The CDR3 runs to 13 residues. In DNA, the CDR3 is TGTGCCAGCAGCCAAGACCCGCAAGAGACCCAGTACTTC. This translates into CASSQDPQETQYF.

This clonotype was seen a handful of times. CDR3 protein: CASSQDMWLADTQYF. DNA of the CDR3: TGTGCCAGCAGCCAAGATATGTGGCTAGCAGATACGCAGTATTTT. The genes are TRBV14 and TRBJ2-3; D is uncertain. The CDR3 length is 15 residues. Looked up from germline, CDR1 is SGHDN and CDR2 is FVKESK. Trimming pared 0 bases from V and 4 bases from J, leaving 11 bases between.

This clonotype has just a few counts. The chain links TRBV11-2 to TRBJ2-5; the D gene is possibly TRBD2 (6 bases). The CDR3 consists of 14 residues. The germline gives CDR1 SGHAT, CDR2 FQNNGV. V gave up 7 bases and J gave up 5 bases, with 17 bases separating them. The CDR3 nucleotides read TGTGCCAGCATCCCGGGACTCACCGGGGAGACCCAGTACTTC. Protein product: CASIPGLTGETQYF.

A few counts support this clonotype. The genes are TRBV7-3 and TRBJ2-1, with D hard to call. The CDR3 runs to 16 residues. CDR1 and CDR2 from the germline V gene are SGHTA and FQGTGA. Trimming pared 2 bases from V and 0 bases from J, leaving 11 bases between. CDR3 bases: TGTGCCAGCAGCTTAGAGCGCGCTAGCTCCTACAATGAGCAGTTCTTC. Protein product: CASSLERASSYNEQFF.

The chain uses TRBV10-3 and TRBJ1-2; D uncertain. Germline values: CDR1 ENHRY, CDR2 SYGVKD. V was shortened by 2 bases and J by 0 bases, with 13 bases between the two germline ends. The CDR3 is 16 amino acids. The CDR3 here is CAISEGQALTNYGYTF. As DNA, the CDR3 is TGTGCCATCAGTGAGGGGCAGGCCCTAACTAACTATGGCTACACCTTC.

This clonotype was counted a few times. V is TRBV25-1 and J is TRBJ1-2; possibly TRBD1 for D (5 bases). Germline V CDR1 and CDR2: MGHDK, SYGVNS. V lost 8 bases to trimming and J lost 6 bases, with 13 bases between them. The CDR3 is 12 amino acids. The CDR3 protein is CASSRGGNGYTF. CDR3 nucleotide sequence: TGTGCCAGCTCCCGGGGGGGAAATGGCTACACCTTC.

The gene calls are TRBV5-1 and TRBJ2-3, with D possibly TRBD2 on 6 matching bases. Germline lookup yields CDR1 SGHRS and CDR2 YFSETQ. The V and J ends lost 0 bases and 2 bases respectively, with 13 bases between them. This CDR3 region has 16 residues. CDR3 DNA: TGCGCCAGCAGCTTGGAGTTAGCGGAGAACACAGATACGCAGTATTTT. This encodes CASSLELAENTDTQYF.

CDR3 sequence (DNA): TGCAGTGCTAGAGAGCGGGACAGCCTTAAGCAGGGGGCCAACGTCCTGACTTTC. It specifies CSARERDSLKQGANVLTF. J is TRBJ2-6 and V is TRBV20-1; D is possibly TRBD1 (7 bases). The CDR3 runs 18 residues. Per the germline V gene, CDR1 is DFQATT and CDR2 is SNEGSKA (reference sequence). The V end was cut by 0 bases, the J end by 4 bases, with 19 bases between.

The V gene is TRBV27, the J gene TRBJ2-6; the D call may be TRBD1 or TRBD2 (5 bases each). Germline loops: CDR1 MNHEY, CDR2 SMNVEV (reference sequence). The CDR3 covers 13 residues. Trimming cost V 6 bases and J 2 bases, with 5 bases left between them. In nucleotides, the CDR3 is TGTGCCAGCAGGGGGGCTGGGGCCAACGTCCTGACTTTC. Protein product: CASRGAGANVLTF.

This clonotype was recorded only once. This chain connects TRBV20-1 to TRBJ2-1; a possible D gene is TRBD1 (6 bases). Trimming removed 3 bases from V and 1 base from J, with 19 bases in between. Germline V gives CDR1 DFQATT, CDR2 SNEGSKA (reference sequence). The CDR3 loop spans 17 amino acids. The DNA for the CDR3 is TGCAGTGCTAGGATTGGGGGCGATATACATTCCTACAATGAGCAGTTCTTC. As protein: CSARIGGDIHSYNEQFF.

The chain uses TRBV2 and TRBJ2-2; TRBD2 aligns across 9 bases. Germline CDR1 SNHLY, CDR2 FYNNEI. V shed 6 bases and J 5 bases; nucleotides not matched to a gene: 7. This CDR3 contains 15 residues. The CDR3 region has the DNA TGTGCCAGCAGAGGGACTAGCCCCGTTACCGGGGAGCTGTTTTTT. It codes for CASRGTSPVTGELFF.

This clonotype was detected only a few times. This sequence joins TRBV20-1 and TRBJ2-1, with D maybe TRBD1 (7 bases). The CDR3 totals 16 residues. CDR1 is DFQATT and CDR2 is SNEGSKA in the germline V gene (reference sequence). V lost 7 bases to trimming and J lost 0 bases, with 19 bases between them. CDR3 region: CSVQQHRGGSYNEQFF. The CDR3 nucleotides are TGCAGTGTTCAGCAACACAGGGGAGGCTCCTACAATGAGCAGTTCTTC.